The source of this TCR beta chain is a study of blood T cell repertoires in COVID-19 (dated by TCRdb to 2019 to 2021). Concerning the study at large: The collaborator samples originated in the United States, Italy and Spain and spanned the acute and convalescent phases of COVID-19. Deeply sampled blood TCRbeta repertoires from subjects exposed to, actively infected with, or recovered from COVID-19 were included in the dataset. The repertoires were made available in a free public database intended to serve as a resource for research on the immune response to SARS-CoV-2. Where HLA class I and class II types were available, the types were taken from metadata supplied by the sample provider, not from assay-based typing. Samples were obtained from the ongoing ImmuneRACE study (first 160 participants) and from 1,254 subjects provided by 6 global collaborators. Sample metadata almost always included a de-identified subject ID, COVID-19 status, age in years and sex. The material from the prospective study consisted of cDNA or gDNA derived from T cells, B-cell-depleted T cells, or PBMCs.

What the study reported, not specific to this receptor: How much clinical and demographic metadata was included differed by source and by participant, and the metadata was provided uncurated.

Remarks on this clone: This clone's antigen is unknown. No much larger clonotype is one base removed from it; base qualities were not supplied.

Whole blood was collected in K2EDTA tubes by collaborating institutions according to the institutions' own protocols. Collaborator samples were shipped for TCRbeta analysis as frozen whole blood, isolated PBMCs, or DNA extracted from either sample type. TCRbeta CDR3 regions were amplified from genomic DNA by means of the immunoSEQ Assay, a bias-controlled multiplex PCR. Per the original workflow: The number of nucleated cells in each sample was estimated from the amplification of reference gene primers within the assay. To quantify the absolute abundance of each unique TCRbeta CDR3 rearrangement, sequence reads were collapsed and filtered. Productive Simpson clonality was computed per sample as the square root of Simpson's diversity index over productive rearrangements. The table was pulled from immuneACCESS by TCRdb, which kept in-frame rearrangements only. Such tables lose some clones; where checked, under half of the loss comes from unresolved V genes, and the rest has no known cause. From that table come the V and J calls and clone size; the DNA was used to work out D and trimming. This sample comprises a few hundred thousand clones, about 90% of them detected only once. The ten biggest clones cover 1.9% of the sample.

For CDR1 and CDR2, the germline V gene lists MNHEY and SVGAGI. The CDR3 numbers 15 residues from cysteine through phenylalanine. The retained sequence is limited to the CDR3, 45 bases, with the frame set at the first base. V and J lose 2 bases and 0 bases, and a span of 7 bases separates them. The chain is encoded by TRBV6-5 joined to TRBJ2-2, with no confident D gene call. Sequenced material: peripheral blood. The TCR sequence derives from a man aged 35 to 55 with active or convalescent COVID-19. The DNA sequence reads TGTGCCAGCAGTTACGAGTTATCGAACACCGGGGAGCTGTTTTTT. Protein translation: CASSYELSNTGELFF.